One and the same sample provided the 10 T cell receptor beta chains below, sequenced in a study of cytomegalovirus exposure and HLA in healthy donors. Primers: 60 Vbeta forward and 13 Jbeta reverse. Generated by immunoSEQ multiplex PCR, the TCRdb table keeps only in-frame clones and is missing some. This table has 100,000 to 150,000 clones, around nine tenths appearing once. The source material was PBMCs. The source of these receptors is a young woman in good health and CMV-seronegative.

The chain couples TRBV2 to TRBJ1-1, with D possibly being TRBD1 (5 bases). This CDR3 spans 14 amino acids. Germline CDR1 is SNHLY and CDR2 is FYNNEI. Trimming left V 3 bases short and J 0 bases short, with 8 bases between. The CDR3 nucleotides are TGTGCCAGCAGTGAGGGCAGGGTGAACACTGAAGCTTTCTTT. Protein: CASSEGRVNTEAFF.

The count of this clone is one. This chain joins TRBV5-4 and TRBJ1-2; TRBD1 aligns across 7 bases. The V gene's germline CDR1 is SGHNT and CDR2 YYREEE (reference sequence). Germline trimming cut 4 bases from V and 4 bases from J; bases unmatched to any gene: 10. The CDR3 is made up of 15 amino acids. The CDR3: CASSLDRVLAYGYTF. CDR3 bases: TGTGCCAGCAGCCTAGACAGGGTCCTAGCCTATGGCTACACCTTC.

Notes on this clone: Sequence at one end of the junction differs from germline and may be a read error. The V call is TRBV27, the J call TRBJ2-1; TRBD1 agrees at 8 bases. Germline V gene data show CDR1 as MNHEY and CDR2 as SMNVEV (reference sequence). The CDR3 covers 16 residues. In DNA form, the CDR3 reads TGTGCCAGCAGTGAGTCCGGGACAGGATCCTATAATGAGCAGTTCTTC. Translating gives CASSESGTGSYNEQFF.

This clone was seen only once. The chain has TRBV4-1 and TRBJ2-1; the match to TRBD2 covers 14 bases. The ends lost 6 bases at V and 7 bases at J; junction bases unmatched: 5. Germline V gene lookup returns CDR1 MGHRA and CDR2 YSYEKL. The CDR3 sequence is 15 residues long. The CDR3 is CASRRLAGGPNEQFF. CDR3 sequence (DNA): TGCGCCAGCAGACGACTAGCGGGGGGGCCGAATGAGCAGTTCTTC.

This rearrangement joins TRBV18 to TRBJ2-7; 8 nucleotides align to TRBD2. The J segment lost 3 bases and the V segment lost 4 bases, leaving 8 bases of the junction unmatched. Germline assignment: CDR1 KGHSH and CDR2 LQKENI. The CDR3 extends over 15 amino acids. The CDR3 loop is CASSQIAGNYYEQYF. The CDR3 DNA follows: TGTGCCAGCTCACAAATAGCGGGAAATTACTACGAGCAGTACTTC.

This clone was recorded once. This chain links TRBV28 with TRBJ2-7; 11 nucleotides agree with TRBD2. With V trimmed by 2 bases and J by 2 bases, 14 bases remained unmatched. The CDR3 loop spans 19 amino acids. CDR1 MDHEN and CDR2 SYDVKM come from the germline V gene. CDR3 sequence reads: CASSLKLMLAGGITYEQYF. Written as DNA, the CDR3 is TGTGCCAGCAGTTTAAAGTTGATGCTAGCGGGAGGTATCACCTACGAGCAGTACTTC. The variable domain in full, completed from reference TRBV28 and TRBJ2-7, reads DVKVTQSSRYLVKRTGEKVFLECVQDMDHENMFWYRQDPGLGLRLIYFSYDVKMKEKGDIPEGYSVSREKKERFSLILESASTNQTSMYLCASSLKLMLAGGITYEQYFGPGTRLTVT.

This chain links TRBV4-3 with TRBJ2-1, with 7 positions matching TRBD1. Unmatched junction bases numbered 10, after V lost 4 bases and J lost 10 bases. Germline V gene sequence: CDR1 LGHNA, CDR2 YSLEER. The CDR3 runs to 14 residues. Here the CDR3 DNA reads TGCGCCAGCAGCCTCCAATGGGACAGCGGAGAGCAGTTCTTC. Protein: CASSLQWDSGEQFF.

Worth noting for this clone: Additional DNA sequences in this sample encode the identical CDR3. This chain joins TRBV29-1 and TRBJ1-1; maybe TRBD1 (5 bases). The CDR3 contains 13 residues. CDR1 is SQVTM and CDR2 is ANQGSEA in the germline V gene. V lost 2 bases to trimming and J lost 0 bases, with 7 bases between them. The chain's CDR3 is CSVEKDMNTEAFF. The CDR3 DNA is TGCAGCGTTGAAAAGGACATGAACACTGAAGCTTTCTTT.

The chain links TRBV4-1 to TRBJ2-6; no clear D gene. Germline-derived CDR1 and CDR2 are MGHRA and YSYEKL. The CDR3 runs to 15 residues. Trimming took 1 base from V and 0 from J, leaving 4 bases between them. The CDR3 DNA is TGCGCCAGCAGCCAAGGTATCTCTGGGGCCAACGTCCTGACTTTC. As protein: CASSQGISGANVLTF.

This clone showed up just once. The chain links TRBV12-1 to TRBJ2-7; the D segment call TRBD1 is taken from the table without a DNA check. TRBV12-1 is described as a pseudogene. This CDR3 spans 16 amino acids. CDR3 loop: CASSKLERGSSYEQYF. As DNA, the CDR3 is TGTGCCAGCAGCAAGTTGGAAAGGGGGAGCTCCTACGAGCAGTACTTC.